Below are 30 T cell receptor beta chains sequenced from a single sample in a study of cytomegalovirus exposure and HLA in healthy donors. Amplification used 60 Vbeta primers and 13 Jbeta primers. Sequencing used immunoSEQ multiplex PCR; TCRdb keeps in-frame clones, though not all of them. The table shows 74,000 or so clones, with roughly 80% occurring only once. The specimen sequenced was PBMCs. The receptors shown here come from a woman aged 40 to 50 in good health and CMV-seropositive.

The CDR3 bases are TGTGCCAGCAGCTTGGTGGACAGGCCGTCCTACGAGCAGTACTTC. Its protein is CASSLVDRPSYEQYF. V usage is TRBV5-8 and J usage is TRBJ2-7; 7 nucleotides match TRBD1. V shed 0 bases and J 1 base; nucleotides not matched to a gene: 4. CDR1 and CDR2 (germline): SGHTS, YDEGEE. CDR3 length: 15 amino acids.

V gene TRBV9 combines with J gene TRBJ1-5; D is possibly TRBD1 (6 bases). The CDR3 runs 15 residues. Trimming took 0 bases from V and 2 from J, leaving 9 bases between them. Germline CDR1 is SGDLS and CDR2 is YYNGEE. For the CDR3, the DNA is TGTGCCAGCAGCGTAGGGGCAGGGGGCAATCAGCCCCAGCATTTT. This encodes CASSVGAGGNQPQHF.

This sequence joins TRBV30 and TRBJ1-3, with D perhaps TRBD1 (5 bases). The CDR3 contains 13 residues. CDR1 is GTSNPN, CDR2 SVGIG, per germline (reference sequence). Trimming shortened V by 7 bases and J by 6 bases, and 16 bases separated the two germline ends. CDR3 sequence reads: CASTQGVSNTIYF. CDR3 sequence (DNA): TGTGCCTCTACCCAGGGCGTCTCAAACACCATATATTTT.

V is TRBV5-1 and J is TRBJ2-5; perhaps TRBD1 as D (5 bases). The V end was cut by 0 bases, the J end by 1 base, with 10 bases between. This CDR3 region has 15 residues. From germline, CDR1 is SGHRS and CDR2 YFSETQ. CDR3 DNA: TGCGCCAGCAGCTTGGATGGCAGGGCCCAAGAGACCCAGTACTTC. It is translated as CASSLDGRAQETQYF.

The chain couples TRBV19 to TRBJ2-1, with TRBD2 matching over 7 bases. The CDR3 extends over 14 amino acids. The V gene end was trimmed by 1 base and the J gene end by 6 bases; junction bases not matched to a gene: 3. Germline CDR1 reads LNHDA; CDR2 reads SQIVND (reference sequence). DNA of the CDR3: TGTGCCAGTAGTATAGGGGCGGGGGTCAATGAGCAGTTCTTC. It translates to CASSIGAGVNEQFF.

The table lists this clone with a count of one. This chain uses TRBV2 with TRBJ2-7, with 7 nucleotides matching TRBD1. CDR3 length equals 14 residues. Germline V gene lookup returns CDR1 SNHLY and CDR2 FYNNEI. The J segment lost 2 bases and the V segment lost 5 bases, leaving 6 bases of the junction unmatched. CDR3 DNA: TGTGCCAGCAGTACCGGGACAGATGCCTACGAGCAGTACTTC. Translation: CASSTGTDAYEQYF.

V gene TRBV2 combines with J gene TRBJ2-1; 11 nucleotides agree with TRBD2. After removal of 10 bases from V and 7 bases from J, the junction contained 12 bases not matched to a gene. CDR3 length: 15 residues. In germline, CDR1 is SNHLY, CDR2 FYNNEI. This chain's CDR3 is CATAPLAGGFNEQFF. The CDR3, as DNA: TGTGCCACCGCCCCCCTAGCGGGGGGATTTAATGAGCAGTTCTTC.

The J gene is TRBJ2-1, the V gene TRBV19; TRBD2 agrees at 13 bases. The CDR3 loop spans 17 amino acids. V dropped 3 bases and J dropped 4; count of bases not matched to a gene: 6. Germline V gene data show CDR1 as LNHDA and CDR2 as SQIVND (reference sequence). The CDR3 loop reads CASSIRGLAGRYNEQFF. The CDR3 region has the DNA TGTGCCAGTAGTATTCGGGGACTAGCGGGACGATACAATGAGCAGTTCTTC.

CDR3 nucleotides: TGTGCCAGCAGTTACTCGGGAGCCAACTATGGCTACACCTTC. Amino acids: CASSYSGANYGYTF. The chain couples TRBV6-5 to TRBJ1-2, with D unresolved. The CDR3 has 14 amino acids. Per germline, CDR1 MNHEY and CDR2 SVGAGI. Trimming took off 0 bases at V and 2 bases at J, with 7 bases between the two ends.

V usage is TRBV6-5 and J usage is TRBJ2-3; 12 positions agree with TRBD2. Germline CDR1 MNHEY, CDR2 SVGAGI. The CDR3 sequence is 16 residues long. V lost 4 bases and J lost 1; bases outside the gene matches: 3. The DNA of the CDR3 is TGTGCCAGCAGTTCACTAGCGGGGGGCCGCACAGATACGCAGTATTTT. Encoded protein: CASSSLAGGRTDTQYF.

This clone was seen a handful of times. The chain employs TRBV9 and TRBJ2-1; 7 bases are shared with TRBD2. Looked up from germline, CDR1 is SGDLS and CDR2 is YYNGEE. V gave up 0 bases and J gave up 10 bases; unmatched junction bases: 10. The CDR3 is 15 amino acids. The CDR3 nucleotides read TGTGCCAGCAGCGTAGCGGGGGGACCTTTCGCGGAGCAGTTCTTC. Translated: CASSVAGGPFAEQFF. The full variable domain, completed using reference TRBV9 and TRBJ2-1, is DSGVTQTPKHLITATGQRVTLRCSPRSGDLSVYWYQQSLDQGLQFLIQYYNGEERAKGNILERFSAQQFPDLHSELNLSSLELGDSALYFCASSVAGGPFAEQFFGPGTRLTVL.

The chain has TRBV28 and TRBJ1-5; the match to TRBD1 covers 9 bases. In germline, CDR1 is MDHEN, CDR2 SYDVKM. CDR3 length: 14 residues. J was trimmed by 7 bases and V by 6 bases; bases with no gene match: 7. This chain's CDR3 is CASSGTGGWQPQHF. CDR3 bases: TGTGCCAGCAGCGGTACAGGGGGCTGGCAGCCCCAGCATTTT.

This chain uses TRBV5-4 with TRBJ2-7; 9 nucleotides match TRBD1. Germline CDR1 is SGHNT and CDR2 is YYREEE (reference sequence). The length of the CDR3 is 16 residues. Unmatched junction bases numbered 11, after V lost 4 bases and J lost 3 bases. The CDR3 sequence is CASSKLTGGAVYEQYF. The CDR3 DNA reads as TGTGCCAGCAGCAAACTTACAGGGGGCGCCGTCTACGAGCAGTACTTC.

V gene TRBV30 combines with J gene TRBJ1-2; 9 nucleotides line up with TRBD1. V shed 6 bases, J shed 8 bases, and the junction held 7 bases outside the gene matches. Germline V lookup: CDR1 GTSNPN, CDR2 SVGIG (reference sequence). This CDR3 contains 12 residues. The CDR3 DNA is TGTGCCTGCAACAGGGGGCGCGGGGGCTACACCTTC. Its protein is CACNRGRGGYTF.

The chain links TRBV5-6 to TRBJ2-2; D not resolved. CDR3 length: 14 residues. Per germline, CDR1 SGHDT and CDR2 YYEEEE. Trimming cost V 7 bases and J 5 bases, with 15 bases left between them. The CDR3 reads CASLLAGWTGELFF. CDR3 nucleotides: TGTGCCAGCCTCCTGGCAGGTTGGACCGGGGAGCTGTTTTTT.

The DNA for the CDR3 is TGCAGCGTTGGTCCGAGAACTACTTATGGCTACACCTTC. Protein sequence: CSVGPRTTYGYTF. The chain uses TRBV29-1 and TRBJ1-2; D remains ambiguous. The germline gives CDR1 SQVTM, CDR2 ANQGSEA. This CDR3 comprises 13 residues. V dropped 4 bases and J dropped 5 bases, with 14 bases sitting between them.

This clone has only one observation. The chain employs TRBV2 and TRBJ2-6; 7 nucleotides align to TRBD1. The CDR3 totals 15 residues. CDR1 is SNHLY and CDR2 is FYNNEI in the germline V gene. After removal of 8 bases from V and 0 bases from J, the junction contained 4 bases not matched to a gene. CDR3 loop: CASGTASSGANVLTF. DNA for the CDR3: TGTGCCAGCGGGACAGCTAGCTCTGGGGCCAACGTCCTGACTTTC.

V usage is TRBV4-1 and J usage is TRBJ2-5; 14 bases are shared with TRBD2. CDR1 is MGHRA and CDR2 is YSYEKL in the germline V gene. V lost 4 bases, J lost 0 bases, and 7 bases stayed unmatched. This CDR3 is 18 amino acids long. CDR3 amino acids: CASSPGTSGGNDQETQYF. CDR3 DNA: TGCGCCAGCAGCCCCGGGACTAGCGGGGGTAATGACCAAGAGACCCAGTACTTC.

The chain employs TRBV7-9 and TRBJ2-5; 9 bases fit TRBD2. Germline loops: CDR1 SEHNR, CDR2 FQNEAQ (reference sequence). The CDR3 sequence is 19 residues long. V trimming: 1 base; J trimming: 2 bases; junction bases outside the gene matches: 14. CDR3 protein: CASSLGAGGTPGTQETQYF. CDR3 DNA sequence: TGTGCCAGCAGCTTAGGGGCGGGAGGGACACCAGGGACTCAAGAGACCCAGTACTTC.

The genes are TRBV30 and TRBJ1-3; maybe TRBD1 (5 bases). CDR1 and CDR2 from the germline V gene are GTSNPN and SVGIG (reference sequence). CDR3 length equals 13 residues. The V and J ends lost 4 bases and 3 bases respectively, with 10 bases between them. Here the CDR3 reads CAWTPGGGNTIYF. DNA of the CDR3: TGTGCCTGGACGCCCGGGGGTGGAAACACCATATATTTT. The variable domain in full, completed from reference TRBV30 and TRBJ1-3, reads SQTIHQWPATLVQPVGSPLSLECTVEGTSNPNLYWYRQAAGRGLQLLFYSVGIGQISSEVPQNLSASRPQDRQFILSSKKLLLSDSGFYLCAWTPGGGNTIYFGEGSWLTVV.

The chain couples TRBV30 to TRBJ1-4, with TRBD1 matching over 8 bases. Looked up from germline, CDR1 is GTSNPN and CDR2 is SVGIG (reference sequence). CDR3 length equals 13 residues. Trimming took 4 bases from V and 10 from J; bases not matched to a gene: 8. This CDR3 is CAWTGGVGGKLFF. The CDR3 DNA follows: TGTGCCTGGACAGGGGGCGTAGGGGGAAAACTGTTTTTT.

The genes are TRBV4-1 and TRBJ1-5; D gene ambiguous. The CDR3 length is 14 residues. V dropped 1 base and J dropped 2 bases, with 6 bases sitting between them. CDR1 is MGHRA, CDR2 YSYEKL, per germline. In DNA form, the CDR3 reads TGCGCCAGCAGCCAAGTCCGTGGCAATCAGCCCCAGCATTTT. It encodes CASSQVRGNQPQHF.

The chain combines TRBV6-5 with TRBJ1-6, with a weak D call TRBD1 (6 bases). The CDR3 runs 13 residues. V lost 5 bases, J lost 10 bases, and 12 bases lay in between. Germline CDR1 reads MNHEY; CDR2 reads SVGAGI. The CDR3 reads CASSSDRISPLHF. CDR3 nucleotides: TGTGCCAGCAGTAGCGACAGGATCTCACCCCTCCACTTT.

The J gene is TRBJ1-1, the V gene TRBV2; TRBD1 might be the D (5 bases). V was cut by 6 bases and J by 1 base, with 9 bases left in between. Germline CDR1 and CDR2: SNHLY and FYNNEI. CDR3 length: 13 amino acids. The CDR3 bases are TGTGCCAGCAGCGTGGACAAGAACACTGAAGCTTTCTTT. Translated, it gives CASSVDKNTEAFF.

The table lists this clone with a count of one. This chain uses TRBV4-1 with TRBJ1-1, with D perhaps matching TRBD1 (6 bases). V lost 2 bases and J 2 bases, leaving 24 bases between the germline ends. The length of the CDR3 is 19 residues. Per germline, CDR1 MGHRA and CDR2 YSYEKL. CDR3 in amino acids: CASSQLLTGGGAINTEAFF. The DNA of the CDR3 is TGCGCCAGCAGCCAACTATTAACGGGAGGGGGGGCAATCAACACTGAAGCTTTCTTT.

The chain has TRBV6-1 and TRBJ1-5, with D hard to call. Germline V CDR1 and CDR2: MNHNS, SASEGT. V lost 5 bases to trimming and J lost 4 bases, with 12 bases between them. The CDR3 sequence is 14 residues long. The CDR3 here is CASSTVPKNQPQHF. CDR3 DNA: TGTGCCAGCAGTACGGTCCCGAAGAATCAGCCCCAGCATTTT.

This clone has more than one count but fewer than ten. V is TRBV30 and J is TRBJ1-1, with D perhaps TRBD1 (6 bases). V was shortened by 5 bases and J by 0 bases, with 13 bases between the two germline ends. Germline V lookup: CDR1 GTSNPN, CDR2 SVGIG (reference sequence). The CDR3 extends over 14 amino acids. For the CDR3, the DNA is TGTGCCTGGTTTACCAGGGGTGTGAACACTGAAGCTTTCTTT. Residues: CAWFTRGVNTEAFF.

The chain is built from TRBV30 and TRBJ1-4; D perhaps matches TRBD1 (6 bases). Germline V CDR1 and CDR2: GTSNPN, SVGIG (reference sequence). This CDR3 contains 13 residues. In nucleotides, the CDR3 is TGTGCTTTAACAGGGAGCACTAATGAAAAACTGTTTTTT. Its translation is CALTGSTNEKLFF.

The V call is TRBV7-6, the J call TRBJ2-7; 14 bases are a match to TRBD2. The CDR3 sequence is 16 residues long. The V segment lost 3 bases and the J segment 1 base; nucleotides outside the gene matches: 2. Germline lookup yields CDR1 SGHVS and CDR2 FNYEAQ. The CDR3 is CASSLGLAGASYEQYF. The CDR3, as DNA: TGTGCCAGCAGCTTGGGACTAGCGGGGGCTTCCTACGAGCAGTACTTC.

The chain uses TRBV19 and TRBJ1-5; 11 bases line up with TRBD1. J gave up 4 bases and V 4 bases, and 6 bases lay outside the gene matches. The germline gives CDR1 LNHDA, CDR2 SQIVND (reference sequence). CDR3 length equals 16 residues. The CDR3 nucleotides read TGTGCCAGTAGTAGAACCGGGACAGGGGGAAATCAGCCCCAGCATTTT. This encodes CASSRTGTGGNQPQHF.